The 17 T cell receptor beta chains in this list originate from one sample, sequenced in a study of PD-L1 blockade in urothelial cancer (TCRdb year 2017). The time point label of this sample denotes: pretreatment peripheral blood. The library was prepared using the immunoSEQ multiplex PCR assay. The source is immuneACCESS, and TCRdb retained only in-frame sequences with V and J called. Part of the clones is not carried over; for the studies checked, unresolved V genes explain less than half of this, and the remainder is unexplained. Counted in this sample were about 52,000 clones; around four fifths of them appeared once. The ten largest clones capture 1% to 1.5% of the sample. Sequencing used PBMCs, obtained around atezolizumab (anti-PD-L1) treatment. Receptors were obtained from a man aged 50 or older with urothelial cancer.

This chain links TRBV19 with TRBJ2-5; the D is unclear. Germline V CDR1 and CDR2: LNHDA, SQIVND (reference sequence). The CDR3 has 12 amino acids. V dropped 4 bases and J dropped 8 bases, with 11 bases sitting between them. This chain's CDR3 is CASSNYQSTQYF. CDR3 bases: TGTGCCAGTAGTAACTACCAGTCAACCCAGTACTTC. Full variable domain (missing parts from reference TRBV19 and TRBJ2-5): DGGITQSPKYLFRKEGQNVTLSCEQNLNHDAMYWYRQDPGQGLRLIYYSQIVNDFQKGDIAEGYSVSREKKESFPLTVTSAQKNPTAFYLCASSNYQSTQYFGPGTRLLVL.

This clone was detected only a few times. The V call is TRBV6-6, the J call TRBJ2-7; the match to TRBD1 covers 7 bases. CDR3 size: 14 residues. CDR1 and CDR2 from the germline V gene are MNHNY and SVGAGI (reference sequence). J was trimmed by 0 bases and V by 8 bases; bases with no gene match: 7. The DNA of the CDR3 is TGTGCCAGCCGATTCCGGGACAGCTCCTACGAGCAGTACTTC. Protein sequence: CASRFRDSSYEQYF.

The CDR3 region has the DNA TGTGCCAGCAGTTCCCTGACTAGCGAAAGCACAGATACGCAGTATTTT. Protein sequence: CASSSLTSESTDTQYF. The chain is built from TRBV28 and TRBJ2-3; 8 bases fit TRBD2. The CDR3 has 16 residues. Germline V CDR1 and CDR2: MDHEN, SYDVKM. The J segment lost 0 bases and the V segment lost 4 bases, leaving 6 bases of the junction unmatched.

The rearrangement joins TRBV5-4 to TRBJ2-7; TRBD2 agrees at 13 bases. This CDR3 is built from 14 residues. V trimming: 4 bases; J trimming: 6 bases; junction bases outside the gene matches: 4. Per germline, CDR1 SGHNT and CDR2 YYREEE (reference sequence). Here the CDR3 reads CASSPGLAGTEQYF. The DNA of the CDR3 is TGTGCCAGCAGCCCGGGACTAGCGGGAACCGAGCAGTACTTC.

The J gene is TRBJ2-3, the V gene TRBV28; no definite D call. V was trimmed by 3 bases and J by 2 bases, leaving 6 bases between them. CDR1 is MDHEN and CDR2 is SYDVKM in the germline V gene. The CDR3 is made up of 13 amino acids. CDR3 in DNA: TGTGCCAGCAGTTTTCTAGTCACAGATACGCAGTATTTT. Translating gives CASSFLVTDTQYF.

The genes are TRBV5-4 and TRBJ2-6; D unclear. Trimming left V 4 bases short and J 0 bases short, with 5 bases between. The germline V gene encodes CDR1 SGHNT and CDR2 YYREEE (reference sequence). The CDR3 runs to 14 residues. The CDR3, as DNA: TGTGCCAGCAGCCTTCCCTCTGGGGCCAACGTCCTGACTTTC. Amino acids: CASSLPSGANVLTF.

This rearrangement joins TRBV27 to TRBJ1-2; D unclear. The V end was cut by 2 bases, the J end by 4 bases, with 11 bases between. Germline loops: CDR1 MNHEY, CDR2 SMNVEV (reference sequence). This CDR3 is built from 14 residues. The CDR3: CASSLLADSYGYTF. The CDR3 coding sequence is TGTGCCAGCAGTTTACTGGCAGATTCCTATGGCTACACCTTC.

The chain couples TRBV7-2 to TRBJ2-1, with 11 nucleotides matching TRBD2. Germline V gene data show CDR1 as SGHTA and CDR2 as FQGNSA. CDR3 length: 16 amino acids. The trim removed 5 bases at V and 4 bases at J, leaving 7 bases unmatched. CDR3 protein: CASSTKRTSGYNEQFF. As DNA, the CDR3 is TGTGCCAGCAGCACCAAAAGGACTAGCGGGTACAATGAGCAGTTCTTC.

The rearrangement uses TRBV19 and TRBJ2-2; tentative D call: TRBD2 (6 bases). This CDR3 region has 14 residues. Trimming stripped 9 bases from V and 1 base from J, with 12 bases between. In germline, CDR1 is LNHDA, CDR2 SQIVND (reference sequence). CDR3 sequence reads: CASWPRGNTGELFF. CDR3 in DNA: TGTGCCAGCTGGCCGCGGGGGAACACCGGGGAGCTGTTTTTT.

The rearrangement uses TRBV7-3 and TRBJ2-3; TRBD2 aligns across 9 bases. The junction had 13 bases not matched to a gene; V was cut back by 5 bases and J by 4 bases. Germline V gene lookup returns CDR1 SGHTA and CDR2 FQGTGA. This CDR3 is 17 amino acids long. DNA of the CDR3: TGTGCCAGCAGCCTGCTGGGTAGCGGGGGCCCGGCAGATACGCAGTATTTT. Translating gives CASSLLGSGGPADTQYF.

This sequence joins TRBV19 and TRBJ2-5; possibly TRBD1 for D (6 bases). Germline V gene sequence: CDR1 LNHDA, CDR2 SQIVND (reference sequence). This CDR3 has 15 residues. Between the trimmed V and J ends, which lost 3 bases and 9 bases, there was a span of 20 bases. CDR3 coding DNA: TGTGCCAGTAGTATGCTACAGGGTACCATCGAGCCCCAGTACTTC. Residues: CASSMLQGTIEPQYF.

This chain joins TRBV11-2 and TRBJ2-7; TRBD2 matches at 7 bases. This CDR3 region has 13 residues. From germline, CDR1 is SGHAT and CDR2 FQNNGV. J gave up 5 bases and V 3 bases, and 4 bases lay outside the gene matches. Here the CDR3 DNA reads TGTGCCAGCAGCTTGCGGCTAGCGGACGAGCAGTACTTC. It codes for CASSLRLADEQYF.

The chain uses TRBV10-1 and TRBJ2-1; 9 bases align to TRBD2. The junction had 7 bases not matched to a gene; V was cut back by 3 bases and J by 7 bases. Germline V gives CDR1 WNHNN, CDR2 SYGVQD (reference sequence). This CDR3 has 15 residues. CDR3 loop: CASSDGGGAPNEQFF. In DNA, the CDR3 is TGCGCCAGCAGTGATGGCGGGGGGGCGCCAAATGAGCAGTTCTTC.

The rearrangement joins TRBV10-2 to TRBJ1-3; D gene uncertain. V lost 2 bases and J 1 base, leaving 9 bases between the germline ends. CDR1 is WSHSY and CDR2 is SAAADI in the germline V gene. The CDR3 contains 15 residues. In DNA form, the CDR3 reads TGCGCCAGCAGTGAGCCTAACCGATCTGGAAACACCATATATTTT. This translates into CASSEPNRSGNTIYF.

The sample holds one count of this clone. CDR3 amino acids: CASSPETSGRYTDTQYF. The CDR3 region has the DNA TGTGCCAGCTCACCGGAAACTAGCGGGAGGTACACAGATACGCAGTATTTT. This sequence joins TRBV18 and TRBJ2-3, with 12 bases lining up with TRBD2. This CDR3 contains 17 residues. J gave up 2 bases and V 3 bases, and 6 bases lay outside the gene matches. CDR1 is KGHSH and CDR2 is LQKENI in the germline V gene.

The chain links TRBV5-8 to TRBJ2-3; tentatively, D is TRBD2 (5 bases). Germline values: CDR1 SGHTS, CDR2 YDEGEE. The germline V and J ends were trimmed by 0 bases and 7 bases, with 6 bases remaining between them. The CDR3 extends over 12 amino acids. CDR3 sequence (DNA): TGTGCCAGCAGCTTGGGAGGGTATACGCAGTATTTT. This translates into CASSLGGYTQYF.

This sequence joins TRBV11-2 and TRBJ1-5, with 7 bases that match TRBD1. Trimming took 5 bases from V and 7 from J; bases not matched to a gene: 8. The CDR3 is 14 residues long. Germline lookup yields CDR1 SGHAT and CDR2 FQNNGV. CDR3: CASSADRVGQPQHF. DNA for the CDR3: TGTGCCAGCAGCGCCGACAGGGTCGGGCAGCCCCAGCATTTT.